The rows below give T cell receptor beta chains drawn from one sample of a study of blood T cell repertoires in COVID-19. The method was immunoSEQ multiplex PCR; TCRdb's version includes in-frame clones alone and lacks a portion of them. This sample carries 250,000 to 400,000 clones, 90% of them seen once, and the ten largest clones take under 3.5%. Sequencing was performed on peripheral blood. The receptors come from a woman younger than 45 with COVID-19, enrolled during active disease. Each CDR3 is given with its conserved first and last residue. Fields, in order: V gene, D gene, J gene, CDR3 DNA, CDR3 protein. D genes are given only for firm matches.

V gene: TRBV30; D gene: .; J gene: TRBJ2-7; CDR3 DNA: TGTGCCTGGAGTGATGGCAGGTTCCCCTACGAGCAGTACTTC; CDR3 protein: CAWSDGRFPYEQYF
V gene: TRBV6-5; D gene: .; J gene: TRBJ1-4; CDR3 DNA: TGTGCCAGCAGTCGGGACAAATCAACTAATGAAAAACTGTTTTTT; CDR3 protein: CASSRDKSTNEKLFF
V gene: TRBV7-9; D gene: .; J gene: TRBJ2-3; CDR3 DNA: TGTGCCAGCAGCTTGAGGGAGCCTCGCACAGATACGCAGTATTTT; CDR3 protein: CASSLREPRTDTQYF
V gene: TRBV13; D gene: TRBD1; J gene: TRBJ1-2; CDR3 DNA: TGTGCCACCCGGGACAGGGTGTTCTATGGCTACACCTTC; CDR3 protein: CATRDRVFYGYTF
V gene: TRBV2; D gene: .; J gene: TRBJ1-2; CDR3 DNA: TGTGCCAGCAGTGTAATTGTGAGGGTCTATGGCTACACCTTC; CDR3 protein: CASSVIVRVYGYTF
V gene: TRBV5-1; D gene: TRBD1; J gene: TRBJ1-1; CDR3 DNA: TGCGCCAGCAGCTTGGAGTTGACAGGGCTGAACACTGAAGCTTTCTTT; CDR3 protein: CASSLELTGLNTEAFF
V gene: TRBV3-1/TRBV3-2; D gene: .; J gene: TRBJ2-1; CDR3 DNA: TGTGCCAGCAGCCAAGTCAGGCGAGAGCAGTTCTTC; CDR3 protein: CASSQVRREQFF
V gene: TRBV2; D gene: .; J gene: TRBJ1-2; CDR3 DNA: TGTGCCAGCAGTGATTTGGTGGGGCCCGATGGCTACACCTTC; CDR3 protein: CASSDLVGPDGYTF
V gene: TRBV7-2; D gene: TRBD1; J gene: TRBJ1-2; CDR3 DNA: TGTGCCAGCAGCGCTCCGGGACAGGGGGTCTATGGCTACACCTTC; CDR3 protein: CASSAPGQGVYGYTF
V gene: TRBV9; D gene: .; J gene: TRBJ2-2; CDR3 DNA: TGTGCCAGCAGCGACGGACGGGGACTTGCGAACACCGGGGAGCTGTTTTTT; CDR3 protein: CASSDGRGLANTGELFF
V gene: TRBV19; D gene: TRBD2; J gene: TRBJ2-1; CDR3 DNA: TGTGCCAGTTCCGGGACTAGCGGGAGGGTCAATGAGCAGTTCTTC; CDR3 protein: CASSGTSGRVNEQFF
V gene: TRBV6-5; D gene: .; J gene: TRBJ2-7; CDR3 DNA: TGTGCCAGCAGGACTAGTTACGAGCAGTACTTC; CDR3 protein: CASRTSYEQYF
V gene: TRBV5-1; D gene: TRBD1; J gene: TRBJ2-7; CDR3 DNA: TGCGCCAGCAGCCCCCCGGGACAGGACGAGCAGTACTTC; CDR3 protein: CASSPPGQDEQYF
V gene: TRBV29-1; D gene: TRBD2; J gene: TRBJ2-3; CDR3 DNA: TGCAGCGTAGCTGGACTAGCAGGGACAGATACGCAGTATTTT; CDR3 protein: CSVAGLAGTDTQYF
V gene: TRBV27; D gene: TRBD2; J gene: TRBJ2-2; CDR3 DNA: TGTGCCAGCAGTTTAGCTAGCGGGGATTCCACCGGGGAGCTGTTTTTT; CDR3 protein: CASSLASGDSTGELFF
V gene: TRBV5-1; D gene: TRBD2; J gene: TRBJ2-1; CDR3 DNA: TGCGCCAGCAGCTTGGCTAGCGGGAGAGCCAATGAGCAGTTCTTC; CDR3 protein: CASSLASGRANEQFF
V gene: TRBV6-5; D gene: TRBD1; J gene: TRBJ1-3; CDR3 DNA: TGTGCCAGCACCCAGACAGGGTGGTCTGGAAACACCATATATTTT; CDR3 protein: CASTQTGWSGNTIYF
V gene: TRBV27; D gene: .; J gene: TRBJ2-1; CDR3 DNA: TGTGCCAGCAGTCCCTACGGGTTAAGGAATGAGCAGTTCTTC; CDR3 protein: CASSPYGLRNEQFF
V gene: TRBV6-5; D gene: TRBD2; J gene: TRBJ2-1; CDR3 DNA: TGTGCCAGCACCCCCCCGGGGACTAGCAATGAGCAGTTCTTC; CDR3 protein: CASTPPGTSNEQFF
V gene: TRBV5-1; D gene: TRBD1; J gene: TRBJ1-4; CDR3 DNA: TGCGCCAGCAGCGGGACAGGGGGAGGGAGTGAAAAACTGTTTTTT; CDR3 protein: CASSGTGGGSEKLFF
V gene: TRBV11-1; D gene: .; J gene: TRBJ2-1; CDR3 DNA: TGTGCCAGCAGCCCTGGGGCGCGCAATGAGCAGTTCTTC; CDR3 protein: CASSPGARNEQFF
V gene: TRBV11-3; D gene: .; J gene: TRBJ2-5; CDR3 DNA: TGTGCCAGCAGCCCAGGCCCGAGTTTGGGGACCCAGTACTTC; CDR3 protein: CASSPGPSLGTQYF
V gene: TRBV9; D gene: .; J gene: TRBJ1-3; CDR3 DNA: TGTGCCAGCAGCGTACAGGGTCGGGGGTATGGAAACACCATATATTTT; CDR3 protein: CASSVQGRGYGNTIYF
V gene: TRBV9; D gene: TRBD1; J gene: TRBJ1-1; CDR3 DNA: TGTGCCAGCAGCGCCTCAGGGGGAGGAACTGAAGCTTTCTTT; CDR3 protein: CASSASGGGTEAFF
V gene: TRBV3-1/TRBV3-2; D gene: .; J gene: TRBJ2-5; CDR3 DNA: TGTGCCAGCAGCCAAGATGGGGCGGGATGGTTGGAGACCCAGTACTTC; CDR3 protein: CASSQDGAGWLETQYF